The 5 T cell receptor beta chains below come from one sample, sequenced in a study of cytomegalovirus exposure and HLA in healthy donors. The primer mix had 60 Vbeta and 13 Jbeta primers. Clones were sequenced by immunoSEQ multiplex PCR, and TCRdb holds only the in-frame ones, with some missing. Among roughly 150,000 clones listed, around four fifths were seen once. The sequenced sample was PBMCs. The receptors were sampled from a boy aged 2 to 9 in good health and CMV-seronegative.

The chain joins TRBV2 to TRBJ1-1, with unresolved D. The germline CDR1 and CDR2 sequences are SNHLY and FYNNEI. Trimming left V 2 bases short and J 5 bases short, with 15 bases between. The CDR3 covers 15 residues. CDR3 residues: CASSEWAREETEAFF. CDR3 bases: TGTGCCAGCAGTGAATGGGCACGCGAAGAGACTGAAGCTTTCTTT. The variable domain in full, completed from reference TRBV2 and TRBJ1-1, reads EPEVTQTPSHQVTQMGQEVILRCVPISNHLYFYWYRQILGQKVEFLVSFYNNEISEKSEIFDDQFSVERPDGSNFTLKIRSTKLEDSAMYFCASSEWAREETEAFFGQGTRLTVV.

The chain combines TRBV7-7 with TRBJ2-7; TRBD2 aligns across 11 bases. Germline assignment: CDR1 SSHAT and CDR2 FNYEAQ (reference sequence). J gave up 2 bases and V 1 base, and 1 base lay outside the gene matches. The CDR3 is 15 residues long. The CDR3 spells CASSLGTSGPYEQYV. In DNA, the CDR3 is TGTGCCAGCAGCTTAGGGACTAGCGGGCCCTACGAGCAGTACGTC.

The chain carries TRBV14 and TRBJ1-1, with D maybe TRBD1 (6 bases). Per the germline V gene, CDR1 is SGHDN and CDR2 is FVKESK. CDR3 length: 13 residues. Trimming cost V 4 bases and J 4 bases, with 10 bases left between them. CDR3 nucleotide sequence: TGTGCCAGCAGCCCCCGGGGGGCCACTGAAGCTTTCTTT. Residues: CASSPRGATEAFF.

In DNA, the CDR3 is TGTGCCAGCAGTGTGGAGGTTGCAGATACGCAGTATTTT. Its translation: CASSVEVADTQYF. The V and J genes are TRBV6-4 and TRBJ2-3; possible D gene TRBD2, 5 bases. V lost 4 bases, J lost 4 bases, and 9 bases lay in between. Germline V gene data show CDR1 as MRHNA and CDR2 as SNTAGT. CDR3 length: 13 residues.

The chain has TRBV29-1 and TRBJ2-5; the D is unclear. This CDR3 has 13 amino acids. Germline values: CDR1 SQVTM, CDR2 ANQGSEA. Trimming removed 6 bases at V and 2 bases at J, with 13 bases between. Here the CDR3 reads CSVEPTSQETQYF. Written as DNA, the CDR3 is TGCAGCGTCGAACCCACATCTCAAGAGACCCAGTACTTC.